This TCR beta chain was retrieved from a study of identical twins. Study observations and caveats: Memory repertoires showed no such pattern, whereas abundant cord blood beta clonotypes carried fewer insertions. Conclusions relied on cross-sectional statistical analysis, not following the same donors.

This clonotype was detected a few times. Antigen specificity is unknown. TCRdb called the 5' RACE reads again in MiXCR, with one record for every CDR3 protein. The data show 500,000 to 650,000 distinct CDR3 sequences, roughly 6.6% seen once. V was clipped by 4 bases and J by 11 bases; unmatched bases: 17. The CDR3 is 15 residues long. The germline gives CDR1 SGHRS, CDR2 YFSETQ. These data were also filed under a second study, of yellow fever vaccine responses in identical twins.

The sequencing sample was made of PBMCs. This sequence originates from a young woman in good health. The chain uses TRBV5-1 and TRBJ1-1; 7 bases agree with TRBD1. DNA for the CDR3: TGCGCCAGCAGCAGCCCGGGACAGAAACCCCCCCAGGCTTTCTTT. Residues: CASSSPGQKPPQAFF. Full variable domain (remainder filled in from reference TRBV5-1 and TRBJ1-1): KAGVTQTPRYLIKTRGQQVTLSCSPISGHRSVSWYQQTPGQGLQFLFEYFSETQRNKGNFPGRFSGRQFSNSRSEMNVSTLELGDSALYLCASSSPGQKPPQAFFGQGTRLTVV.